These 8 T cell receptor beta chains were sequenced from one sample in a study of blood T cell repertoires in COVID-19. Repertoires were generated with immunoSEQ multiplex PCR, while TCRdb's copy carries only in-frame clones and drops some. The sample lists tens of thousands of clones; about 88% were seen once. Sequencing used peripheral blood. The receptor source for this set is a woman aged 50 to 60 with active or convalescent COVID-19.

The gene calls are TRBV2 and TRBJ2-1, with 9 bases fitting TRBD2. From germline, CDR1 is SNHLY and CDR2 FYNNEI. V shed 6 bases, J shed 6 bases, and the junction held 9 bases outside the gene matches. The length of the CDR3 is 15 residues. The CDR3 is CASSHSGSALNEQFF. The CDR3 DNA is TGTGCCAGCAGCCATAGCGGGAGTGCTCTCAATGAGCAGTTCTTC.

The chain has TRBV19 and TRBJ1-1; 10 nucleotides align to TRBD1. This CDR3 region has 18 residues. J lost 1 base, V lost 2 bases, and 10 bases had no gene match. Germline V gives CDR1 LNHDA, CDR2 SQIVND (reference sequence). CDR3 DNA sequence: TGTGCCAGTAGTATACCCCCCCCGACAGGGGGCAGGAACACTGAAGCTTTCTTT. This codes for CASSIPPPTGGRNTEAFF. Drawing the rest from reference TRBV19 and TRBJ1-1, the complete variable domain is DGGITQSPKYLFRKEGQNVTLSCEQNLNHDAMYWYRQDPGQGLRLIYYSQIVNDFQKGDIAEGYSVSREKKESFPLTVTSAQKNPTAFYLCASSIPPPTGGRNTEAFFGQGTRLTVV.

This clone was picked up one time. This chain links TRBV10-1 with TRBJ1-1; D remains ambiguous. This CDR3 has 16 amino acids. V dropped 3 bases and J dropped 1 base, with 15 bases sitting between them. The V gene's germline CDR1 is WNHNN and CDR2 SYGVQD (reference sequence). CDR3 amino acids: CASSDGISGSNTEAFF. DNA for the CDR3: TGCGCCAGCAGTGACGGTATCTCGGGGTCGAACACTGAAGCTTTCTTT.

This chain joins TRBV11-2 and TRBJ1-2; TRBD1 matches at 9 bases. The CDR3 sequence is 13 residues long. Germline V gives CDR1 SGHAT, CDR2 FQNNGV. V shed 5 bases and J 2 bases; nucleotides not matched to a gene: 0. In nucleotides, the CDR3 is TGTGCCAGCAGCGGACAGGGGAACTATGGCTACACCTTC. Its translation: CASSGQGNYGYTF.

V is TRBV7-9 and J is TRBJ1-1, with D uncertain. The CDR3 is 15 amino acids. The V end lost 3 bases, the J end lost 0 bases, and 11 bases lay between the germline ends. From germline, CDR1 is SEHNR and CDR2 FQNEAQ (reference sequence). CDR3 bases: TGTGCCAGCAGCTTTATCAACCTATTGAACACTGAAGCTTTCTTT. It translates to CASSFINLLNTEAFF.

J is TRBJ1-1 and V is TRBV20-1; 9 nucleotides match TRBD1. In germline, CDR1 is DFQATT, CDR2 SNEGSKA (reference sequence). V gave up 3 bases and J gave up 7 bases; unmatched junction bases: 9. This CDR3 is built from 14 residues. The CDR3, as DNA: TGCAGTGCTAGTGCCGGGACAGGGACCTTTGAAGCTTTCTTT. Translated, it gives CSASAGTGTFEAFF.

The genes are TRBV28 and TRBJ2-7; D possibly corresponds to TRBD1 (5 bases). CDR3 length: 17 amino acids. Germline V gives CDR1 MDHEN, CDR2 SYDVKM. V lost 4 bases and J 7 bases, leaving 26 bases between the germline ends. CDR3 loop: CASSSTDSSVPSDEQYF. The DNA of the CDR3 is TGTGCCAGCAGTTCAACAGACAGCTCTGTGCCATCGGATGAGCAGTACTTC.

V usage is TRBV28 and J usage is TRBJ1-3, with TRBD1 as a possible D gene (5 bases). Looked up from germline, CDR1 is MDHEN and CDR2 is SYDVKM. The CDR3 consists of 16 residues. V lost 5 bases and J lost 0, with 14 bases in between. The CDR3 here is CASSEATASSGNTIYF. The CDR3 DNA reads as TGTGCCAGCAGTGAAGCGACAGCTAGCTCTGGAAACACCATATATTTT.